Listed here are 6 T cell receptor beta chains from one sample, sequenced in a study of cytomegalovirus exposure and HLA in healthy donors. The PCR contained 60 Vbeta and 13 Jbeta primers. Sequenced by immunoSEQ multiplex PCR; TCRdb stores in-frame clones only, minus some. The table shows 150,000 to 200,000 clones, with roughly 80% occurring only once. Specimen: PBMCs. The receptors were gathered from a man aged 45-65 years in good health and CMV-seronegative.

CDR3 bases: TGTGCCAGCAGTGAATGCGTGAGGTGTGAGCAGTTCTTC. It is translated as CASSECVRCEQFF. The V and J genes are TRBV25-1 and TRBJ2-1; D uncertain. Germline V lookup: CDR1 MGHDK, CDR2 SYGVNS. V was trimmed by 1 base and J by 9 bases, leaving 10 bases between them. The CDR3 is 13 residues long.

The genes are TRBV7-3 and TRBJ2-4; D is unresolved. V lost 4 bases, J lost 5 bases, and 9 bases lay in between. Germline CDR1 and CDR2: SGHTA and FQGTGA. This CDR3 contains 13 residues. CDR3 nucleotides: TGTGCCAGCAGCTCCGGAGACCAAAACATTCAGTACTTC. This translates into CASSSGDQNIQYF.

This rearrangement joins TRBV2 to TRBJ2-5; D ambiguous. The CDR3 is 12 amino acids. Trimming cost V 2 bases and J 4 bases, with 5 bases left between them. Germline lookup yields CDR1 SNHLY and CDR2 FYNNEI. This CDR3 reads CASSESRETQYF. In nucleotides, the CDR3 is TGTGCCAGCAGTGAAAGTAGAGAGACCCAGTACTTC.

The CDR3 loop reads CASSDGTRLNNSPLHF. The CDR3 nucleotides read TGTGCCAGCAGTGATGGGACAAGGCTAAATAATTCACCCCTCCACTTT. The chain carries TRBV2 and TRBJ1-6; D may be TRBD1 (6 bases). The CDR3 length is 16 residues. CDR1 and CDR2 (germline): SNHLY, FYNNEI. V dropped 3 bases and J dropped 5 bases, with 14 bases sitting between them.

V is TRBV5-4 and J is TRBJ1-2; no clear D gene. Germline assignment: CDR1 SGHNT and CDR2 YYREEE (reference sequence). V was pared by 0 bases and J by 2 bases, with 8 bases between. The CDR3 loop spans 14 amino acids. CDR3 coding DNA: TGTGCCAGCAGCTTGGTTAACAGCAACTATGGCTACACCTTC. It encodes CASSLVNSNYGYTF.

This clone was observed a few times. The germline gene is not matched at one end of the junction; a read error may be the cause. The CDR3 sequence: CASSQYRDTGLDF. CDR3 DNA: TGTGCCAGCAGCCAGTACCGGGACACGGGTCTGGACTTC. This sequence joins TRBV7-9 and TRBJ2-7, with D perhaps matching TRBD1 (6 bases). The CDR3 is made up of 13 amino acids. CDR1 and CDR2 (germline): SEHNR, FQNEAQ (reference sequence).